These 17 T cell receptor beta chains originate from one sample sequenced in a study of PD-1 blockade in classical Hodgkin lymphoma. Each patient's relapse followed autologous stem cell transplantation, and brentuximab vedotin exposure varied. Measured with immunoSEQ multiplex PCR; TCRdb has only the in-frame clones, and not every one. The table shows 40,000 to 45,000 clones, with under 75% occurring only once. Sample: peripheral blood mononuclear cells (PBMCs), taken at baseline. Receptors originate from a human donor with classical Hodgkin lymphoma.

This clone has just one count. The V call is TRBV9, the J call TRBJ1-1; 7 bases match TRBD1. CDR1 and CDR2 from the germline V gene are SGDLS and YYNGEE. This CDR3 is 16 amino acids long. The V segment lost 2 bases and the J segment 3 bases; nucleotides outside the gene matches: 10. In DNA, the CDR3 is TGTGCCAGCAGCGTCACCCCAGGGGGGATGGACACTGAAGCTTTCTTT. Translating gives CASSVTPGGMDTEAFF.

This chain links TRBV28 with TRBJ2-1, with D uncertain. This CDR3 has 17 residues. Germline V CDR1 and CDR2: MDHEN, SYDVKM. V lost 11 bases, J lost 0 bases, and 23 bases lay in between. The chain's CDR3 is CAGSTQLVWGSYNEQFF. CDR3 bases: TGTGCCGGGTCTACACAGCTGGTATGGGGCTCCTACAATGAGCAGTTCTTC.

This clone was seen a handful of times. This chain links TRBV7-9 with TRBJ1-2, with a weak D call TRBD1 (5 bases). CDR1 is SEHNR and CDR2 is FQNEAQ in the germline V gene (reference sequence). The CDR3 totals 14 residues. The V gene lost 2 bases and the J gene lost 8 bases, with 15 bases spanning the gap. CDR3 bases: TGTGCCAGCAGCTTACCCGGGACCTTAATGGGCTACACCTTC. Its protein product is CASSLPGTLMGYTF.

As concerns this clone: A much larger clone is a single base away; this may be a read error. This chain joins TRBV5-1 and TRBJ1-1; tentative D call: TRBD1 (5 bases). Germline lookup yields CDR1 SGHRS and CDR2 YFSETQ. CDR3 size: 16 residues. The CDR3 nucleotides are TGCGCCAGCAGCTCTCAAGGCGACAGAAAAGGCACTGAAGCTCTCTTT. It codes for CASSSQGDRKGTEALF. Together with reference TRBV5-1 and TRBJ1-1, the CDR3 gives the full variable domain: KAGVTQTPRYLIKTRGQQVTLSCSPISGHRSVSWYQQTPGQGLQFLFEYFSETQRNKGNFPGRFSGRQFSNSRSEMNVSTLELGDSALYLCASSSQGDRKGTEALFGQGTRLTVV.

The V gene is TRBV19, the J gene TRBJ1-1; TRBD1 is a possible D gene (6 bases). CDR3 length: 14 amino acids. Germline CDR1 LNHDA, CDR2 SQIVND (reference sequence). V lost 3 bases and J lost 1, with 9 bases in between. The CDR3 DNA reads TGTGCCAGTAGTATGCACAGGGAGAACACTGAAGCTTTCTTT. Its translation: CASSMHRENTEAFF.

The CDR3 bases are TGTGCCAGCAGCTCCGGACTAGAAGAGACCCAGTACTTC. Translated: CASSSGLEETQYF. The gene calls are TRBV5-4 and TRBJ2-5, with TRBD2 identical over 7 bases. Trimming removed 3 bases from V and 3 bases from J; junction bases left unmatched: 2. The CDR3 consists of 13 residues. Germline V gene lookup returns CDR1 SGHNT and CDR2 YYREEE (reference sequence).

This clone was observed a handful of times. The chain is built from TRBV10-1 and TRBJ2-5; 11 nucleotides align to TRBD2. The CDR3 is 17 amino acids. The ends lost 0 bases at V and 5 bases at J; junction bases unmatched: 8. Germline V gene sequence: CDR1 WNHNN, CDR2 SYGVQD (reference sequence). In DNA, the CDR3 is TGCGCCAGCAGTGAGTCGCGGACTAGCGGGTTCGGGGAGACCCAGTACTTC. This translates into CASSESRTSGFGETQYF.

This clone is classed as medium-sized. The chain recombines TRBV14 with TRBJ1-2; no definite D call. Germline V lookup: CDR1 SGHDN, CDR2 FVKESK. The CDR3 contains 16 residues. With 0 bases removed from V and 3 bases from J, the gap between germline ends came to 14 bases. CDR3 in DNA: TGTGCCAGCAGCCAAGAATACCCGGACTTCTACTATGGCTACACCTTC. Amino acids: CASSQEYPDFYYGYTF. Based on the CDR3 plus reference TRBV14 and TRBJ1-2, the full variable domain is EAGVTQFPSHSVIEKGQTVTLRCDPISGHDNLYWYRRVMGKEIKFLLHFVKESKQDESGMPNNRFLAERTGGTYSTLKVQPAELEDSGVYFCASSQEYPDFYYGYTFGSGTRLTVV.

The gene calls are TRBV4-3 and TRBJ2-7; TRBD2 agrees at 8 bases. Germline trimming cut 0 bases from V and 3 bases from J; bases unmatched to any gene: 4. The CDR3 runs to 15 residues. From germline, CDR1 is LGHNA and CDR2 YSLEER. The DNA of the CDR3 is TGCGCCAGCAGCCAAGAGTCTAGCGGGTTCTACGAGCAGTACTTC. It is translated as CASSQESSGFYEQYF.

This chain uses TRBV28 with TRBJ1-6; 10 bases map to TRBD1. The CDR3 extends over 16 amino acids. The V gene end was trimmed by 2 bases and the J gene end by 12 bases; junction bases not matched to a gene: 10. Per the germline V gene, CDR1 is MDHEN and CDR2 is SYDVKM. The CDR3 region has the DNA TGTGCCAGCAGTTTAGTGGGGACAGGGGTTTTTCGACCCCTCCACTTT. As protein: CASSLVGTGVFRPLHF. The variable domain in full, completed from reference TRBV28 and TRBJ1-6, reads DVKVTQSSRYLVKRTGEKVFLECVQDMDHENMFWYRQDPGLGLRLIYFSYDVKMKEKGDIPEGYSVSREKKERFSLILESASTNQTSMYLCASSLVGTGVFRPLHFGNGTRLTVT.

The gene calls are TRBV19 and TRBJ1-1; no definite D call. The CDR3 loop spans 14 amino acids. The V end was cut by 3 bases, the J end by 4 bases, with 12 bases between. From germline, CDR1 is LNHDA and CDR2 SQIVND (reference sequence). The CDR3 here is CASSITGWGTEAFF. As DNA, the CDR3 is TGTGCCAGTAGTATCACGGGTTGGGGCACTGAAGCTTTCTTT.

The chain uses TRBV7-9 and TRBJ1-1; perhaps TRBD1 as D (6 bases). V was pared by 5 bases and J by 5 bases, with 15 bases between. This CDR3 is built from 14 residues. From germline, CDR1 is SEHNR and CDR2 FQNEAQ (reference sequence). CDR3 amino acids: CASSPSARGTEAFF. The CDR3 DNA sequence: TGTGCCAGCAGCCCCTCGGCAAGGGGGACTGAAGCTTTCTTT.

This chain joins TRBV5-5 and TRBJ1-1; D remains unclear. Germline-derived CDR1 and CDR2 are SGHKS and YYEKEE (reference sequence). The ends were cut back, 4 bases at V and 4 bases at J, with 11 bases in the middle. The CDR3 spans 13 residues. In DNA form, the CDR3 reads TGTGCCAGCAGCGTCCTCGAGGTCACTGAAGCTTTCTTT. As protein: CASSVLEVTEAFF.

This clone was counted a single time. The rearrangement uses TRBV30 and TRBJ2-3; a weak D match, TRBD2 (5 bases). V was trimmed by 3 bases and J by 0 bases, leaving 7 bases between them. The V gene's germline CDR1 is GTSNPN and CDR2 SVGIG (reference sequence). The CDR3 is made up of 13 amino acids. Here the CDR3 reads CAWSRGSTDTQYF. In DNA, the CDR3 is TGTGCCTGGAGCCGGGGAAGCACAGATACGCAGTATTTT.

This chain uses TRBV19 with TRBJ2-6, with D possibly matching TRBD2 (6 bases). Per germline, CDR1 LNHDA and CDR2 SQIVND (reference sequence). V was shortened by 3 bases and J by 2 bases, with 11 bases between the two germline ends. The CDR3 is 16 residues long. The chain's CDR3 is CASSIGGAAGANVLTF. The CDR3 DNA follows: TGTGCCAGTAGTATTGGCGGGGCGGCTGGGGCCAACGTCCTGACTTTC.

This chain's CDR3 is CASSSGQGTTGELFF. In DNA, the CDR3 is TGTGCCAGCAGTAGCGGACAGGGGACCACCGGGGAGCTGTTTTTT. This sequence joins TRBV27 and TRBJ2-2; 9 positions agree with TRBD1. V lost 5 bases and J lost 4; bases outside the gene matches: 5. Germline V lookup: CDR1 MNHEY, CDR2 SMNVEV (reference sequence). This CDR3 has 15 amino acids.

The chain employs TRBV7-6 and TRBJ1-2, with no clear D. V was trimmed by 5 bases and J by 7 bases, leaving 14 bases between them. This CDR3 has 13 residues. Germline CDR1 and CDR2: SGHVS and FNYEAQ. CDR3 in amino acids: CASSPSRGAGYTF. CDR3 nucleotide sequence: TGTGCCAGCAGCCCATCGCGGGGAGCTGGCTACACCTTC.